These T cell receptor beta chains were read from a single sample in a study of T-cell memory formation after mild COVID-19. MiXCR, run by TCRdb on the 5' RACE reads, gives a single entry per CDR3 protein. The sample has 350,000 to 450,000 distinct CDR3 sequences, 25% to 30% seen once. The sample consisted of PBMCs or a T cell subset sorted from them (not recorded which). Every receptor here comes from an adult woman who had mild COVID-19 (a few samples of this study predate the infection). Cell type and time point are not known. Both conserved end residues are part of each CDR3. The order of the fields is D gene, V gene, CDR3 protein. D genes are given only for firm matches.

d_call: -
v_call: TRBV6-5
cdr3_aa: CASSYSALRIGTQYF

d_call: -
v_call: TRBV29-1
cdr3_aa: CSVEAGLGQYF

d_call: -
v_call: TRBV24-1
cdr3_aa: CATSDFYNSSTDTQYF

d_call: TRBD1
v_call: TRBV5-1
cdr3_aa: CASSIRTGDEKLFF

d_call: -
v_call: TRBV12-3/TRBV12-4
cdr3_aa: CASSLDRVSTEAFF

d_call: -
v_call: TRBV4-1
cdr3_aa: CASSQVGRLEQFF

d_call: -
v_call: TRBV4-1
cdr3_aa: CASSQDGAGLNEKLFF

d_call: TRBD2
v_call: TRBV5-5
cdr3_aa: CASSLVPPRGSSYNEQFF

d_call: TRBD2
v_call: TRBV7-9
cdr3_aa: CASSSTLAGVFLHEQFF

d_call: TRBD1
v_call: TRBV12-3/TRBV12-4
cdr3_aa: CASSLGFDRDSNQPQHF

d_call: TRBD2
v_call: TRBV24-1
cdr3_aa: CATSSPLAGELDTQYF

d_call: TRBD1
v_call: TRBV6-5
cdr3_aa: CASSATGSATEAFF

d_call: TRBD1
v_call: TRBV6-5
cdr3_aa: CAPADRDRDYEQYF

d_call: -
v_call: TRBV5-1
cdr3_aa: CASSTERGDGYGYTF

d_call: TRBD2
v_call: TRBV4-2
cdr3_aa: CASTRGDTSGGAVDTQYF

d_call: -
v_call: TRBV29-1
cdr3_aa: CSVFLTTIGEQYF

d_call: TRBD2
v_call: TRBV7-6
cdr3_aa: CASSLISSGRADEQFF

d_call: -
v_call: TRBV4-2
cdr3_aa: CASSLLSLSSYNEQFF

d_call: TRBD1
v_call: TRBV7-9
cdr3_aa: CASTPRGLAAGYTF

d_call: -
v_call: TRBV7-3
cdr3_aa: CASSPLGRDSGANVLTF

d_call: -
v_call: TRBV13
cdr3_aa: CASSLGQASYEQYF

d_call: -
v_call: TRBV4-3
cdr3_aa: CASSHAAGSNQPQHF

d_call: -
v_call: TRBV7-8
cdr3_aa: CASSQRGGNNEQFF

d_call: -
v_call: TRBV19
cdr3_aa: CASSPFAGNEQYF

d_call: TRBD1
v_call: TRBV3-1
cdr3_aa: CASSQDFLGTGVSYEQYF

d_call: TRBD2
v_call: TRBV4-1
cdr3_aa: CASSPSGGVYNEQFF

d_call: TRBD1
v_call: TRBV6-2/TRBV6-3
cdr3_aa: CASRKGQGSSYEQYF

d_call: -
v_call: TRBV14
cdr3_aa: CASSQDHWTGSYEQYF

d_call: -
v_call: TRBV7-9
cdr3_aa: CAIRKVQETQYF

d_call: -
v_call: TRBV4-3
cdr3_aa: CASSQDGFMNTEAFF

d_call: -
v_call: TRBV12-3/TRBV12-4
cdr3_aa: CASSYRAFSGNTIYF

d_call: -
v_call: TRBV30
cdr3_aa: CAWSGSLGVGGETQYF

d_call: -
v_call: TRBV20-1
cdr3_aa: CSAPDTLTDTQYF

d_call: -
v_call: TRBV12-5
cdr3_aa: CASGLVRGLENEQFF

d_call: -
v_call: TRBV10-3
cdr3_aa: CAISEKGQENTEAFF

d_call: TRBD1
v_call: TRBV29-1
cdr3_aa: CSGRTGRSSYNEQFF

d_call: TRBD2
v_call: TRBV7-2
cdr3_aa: CASSLGSRTSGRRNTGELFF

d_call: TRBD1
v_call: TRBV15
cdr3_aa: CATGSRQGVNTEAFF

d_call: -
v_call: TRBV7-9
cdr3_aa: CASTPGGGKQAKNIQYF

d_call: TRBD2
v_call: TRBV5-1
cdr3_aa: CASRAGTSGITYEQYF

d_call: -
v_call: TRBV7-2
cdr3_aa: CASSLAPFGDEQYF

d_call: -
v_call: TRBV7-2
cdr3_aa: CASSWAGATYEQYF

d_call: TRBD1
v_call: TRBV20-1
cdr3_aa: CSARGTGRETQYF

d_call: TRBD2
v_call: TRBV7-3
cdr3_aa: CASSLNSASGRGGELFF

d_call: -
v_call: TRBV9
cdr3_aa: CASSVGVLKTYNEQFF

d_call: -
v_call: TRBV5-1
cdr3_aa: CASTTVAGSTDTQYF

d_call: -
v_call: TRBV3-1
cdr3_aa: CASSRQAGGETQYF

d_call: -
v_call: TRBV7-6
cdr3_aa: CASSGDSHREQFF

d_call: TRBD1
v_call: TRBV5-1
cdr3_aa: CASSQTGYPQETQYF

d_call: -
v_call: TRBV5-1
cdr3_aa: CASSSGLLVPDEAFF

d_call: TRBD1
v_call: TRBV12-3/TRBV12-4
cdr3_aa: CASSFVIQGENEQFF

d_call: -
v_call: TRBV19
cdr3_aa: CASSRPEGNIQYF

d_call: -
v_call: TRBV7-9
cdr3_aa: CASSLRQAYTEAFF

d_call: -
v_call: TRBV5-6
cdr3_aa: CASSLGGRDPTDEQFF

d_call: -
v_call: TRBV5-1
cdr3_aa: CASSSIPGREAFF

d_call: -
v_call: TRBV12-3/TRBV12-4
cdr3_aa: CASSFFRGTTTGELFF

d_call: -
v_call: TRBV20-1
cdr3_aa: CSAREGSGGNGYTF

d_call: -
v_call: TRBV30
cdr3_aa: CAWSVVRGGALHF

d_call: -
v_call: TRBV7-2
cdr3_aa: CASSLAGKPEQYF

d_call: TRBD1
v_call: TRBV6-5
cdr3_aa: CASSPGQGRYTF